This T cell receptor (beta chain) appears in the sequencing data of a study of cytomegalovirus exposure and HLA in healthy donors. Study conclusions and caveats: Among the CMV-associated chains, three were confirmed in vitro as specific for CMV antigens. As was reported, the classifier diagnosed cytomegalovirus status with high specificity and sensitivity. Cytomegalovirus-associated status was assigned to around 160 TCR beta chains.

This CDR3 region has 15 residues. Trimming shortened V by 3 bases and J by 3 bases, and 13 bases separated the two germline ends. CDR1 and CDR2 from the germline V gene are SGHDT and YYEEEE. The method was immunoSEQ multiplex PCR; TCRdb's version includes in-frame clones alone and lacks a portion of them. The top ten hold 0.65% to 0.85% of the sample, which has about 330,000 clones, 80% to 90% seen once. Concerning this clone itself: Its antigen is currently unknown.

Input material: PBMCs. The origin of this receptor is a woman under 30 in good health and CMV-seronegative. This chain connects TRBV5-6 to TRBJ1-5, with D tentatively TRBD1 (6 bases). The CDR3 bases are TGTGCCAGCAGCTCCCTCGACAGGATCAATCAGCCCCAGCATTTT. Protein sequence: CASSSLDRINQPQHF.